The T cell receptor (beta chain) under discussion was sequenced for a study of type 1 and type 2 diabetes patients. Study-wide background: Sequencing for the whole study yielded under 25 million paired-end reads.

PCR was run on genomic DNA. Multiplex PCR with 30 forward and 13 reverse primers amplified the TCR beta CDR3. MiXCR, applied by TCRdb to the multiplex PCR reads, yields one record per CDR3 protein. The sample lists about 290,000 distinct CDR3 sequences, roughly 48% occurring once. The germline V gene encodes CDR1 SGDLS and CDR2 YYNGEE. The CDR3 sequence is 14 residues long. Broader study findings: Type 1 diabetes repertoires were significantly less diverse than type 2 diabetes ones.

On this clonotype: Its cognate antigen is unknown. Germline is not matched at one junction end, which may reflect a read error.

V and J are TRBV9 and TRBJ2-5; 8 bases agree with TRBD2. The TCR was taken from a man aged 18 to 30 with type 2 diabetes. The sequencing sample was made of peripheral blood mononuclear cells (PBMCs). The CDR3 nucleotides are TGTGCCAGCAGCCTTCGGGAGGGTGGAGAGGCCCAGTACTTC. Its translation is CASSLREGGEAQYF.